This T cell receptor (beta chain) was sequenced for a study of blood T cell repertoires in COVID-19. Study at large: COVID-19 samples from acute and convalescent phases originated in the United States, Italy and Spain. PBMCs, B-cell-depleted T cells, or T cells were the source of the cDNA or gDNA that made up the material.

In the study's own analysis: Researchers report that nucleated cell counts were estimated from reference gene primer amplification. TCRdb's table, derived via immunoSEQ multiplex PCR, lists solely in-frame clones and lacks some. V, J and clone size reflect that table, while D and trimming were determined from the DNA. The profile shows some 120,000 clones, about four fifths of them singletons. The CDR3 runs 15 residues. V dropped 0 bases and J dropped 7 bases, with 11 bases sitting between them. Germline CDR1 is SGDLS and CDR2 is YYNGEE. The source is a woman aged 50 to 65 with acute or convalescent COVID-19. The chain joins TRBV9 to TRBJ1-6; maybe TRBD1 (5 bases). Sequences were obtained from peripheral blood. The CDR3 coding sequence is TGTGCCAGCAGCGTAGAGGGGCCGAGAAATTCACCCCTCCACTTT. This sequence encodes CASSVEGPRNSPLHF.